A selection of T cell receptor beta chains follows, all from one sample in a study of T cell responses to AZD1222 COVID-19 vaccine. Clones were read by immunoSEQ multiplex PCR, and TCRdb kept only the in-frame ones, dropping some. Among 75,000 to 95,000 clones listed, more than 70% were seen once. This specimen consisted of peripheral blood, obtained 28 days after the second dose of the MenACWY control vaccine. The receptor source for this set is an adult who received the MenACWY meningococcal vaccine as a control. The CDR3 runs from the conserved cysteine through the conserved F or W. Fields, in order: V gene, J gene, D gene, clone size, CDR3 DNA, CDR3 protein. The D gene is left open where the match is weak. Size values are once, few and many counts, or a class for expanded clones, and some rows have none.

v_call: TRBV7-9
j_call: TRBJ2-5
d_call: -
clone_size: -
cdr3_nt: TGTGCCAGCAGATCCTCCGGGGGGCGCGGGGAGACCCAGTACTTC
cdr3_aa: CASRSSGGRGETQYF

v_call: TRBV5-1
j_call: TRBJ1-1
d_call: -
clone_size: -
cdr3_nt: TGCGCCAGCAGCTGGATAGGGAACACTGAAGCTTTCTTT
cdr3_aa: CASSWIGNTEAFF

v_call: TRBV27
j_call: TRBJ1-2
d_call: -
clone_size: -
cdr3_nt: TGTGCCAGCAGTGCCGGGACAATGAATGGCTACACCTTC
cdr3_aa: CASSAGTMNGYTF

v_call: TRBV11-3
j_call: TRBJ2-5
d_call: TRBD1
clone_size: -
cdr3_nt: TGTGCCAGCAGCTTAGACAGCGGACAGGGGTCGGAGACCCAGTACTTC
cdr3_aa: CASSLDSGQGSETQYF

v_call: TRBV9
j_call: TRBJ2-3
d_call: -
clone_size: -
cdr3_nt: TGTGCCAGCAGCGTAGAGGCAACCGCTAGCACAGATACGCAGTATTTT
cdr3_aa: CASSVEATASTDTQYF

v_call: TRBV19
j_call: TRBJ2-1
d_call: TRBD1
clone_size: -
cdr3_nt: TGTGCCACCACGGACAGGGGGGACCTTAGTCGAGATGAGCAGTTCTTC
cdr3_aa: CATTDRGDLSRDEQFF

v_call: TRBV5-1
j_call: TRBJ2-3
d_call: -
clone_size: -
cdr3_nt: TGCGCCAGCAGCCCCTATCTCGGTGCTAGCACAGATACGCAGTATTTT
cdr3_aa: CASSPYLGASTDTQYF

v_call: TRBV27
j_call: TRBJ1-1
d_call: -
clone_size: -
cdr3_nt: TGTGCCAGCAGGGGTCAGGGCTACACTGAAGCTTTCTTT
cdr3_aa: CASRGQGYTEAFF

v_call: TRBV29-1
j_call: TRBJ2-5
d_call: TRBD1
clone_size: -
cdr3_nt: TGCAGCGTAGATGACAGGGGGGGCCAAGAGACCCAGTACTTC
cdr3_aa: CSVDDRGGQETQYF

v_call: TRBV29-1
j_call: TRBJ2-3
d_call: TRBD2
clone_size: once
cdr3_nt: TGCAGCGTTGAAGATAGACTAGCGGGGGTTACAGATACGCAGTATTTT
cdr3_aa: CSVEDRLAGVTDTQYF

v_call: TRBV4-1
j_call: TRBJ1-6
d_call: -
clone_size: -
cdr3_nt: TGCGCCAGCAGCCAAGAAGGGCCCAACTCCTATAATTCACCCCTCCACTTT
cdr3_aa: CASSQEGPNSYNSPLHF

v_call: TRBV11-1
j_call: TRBJ2-1
d_call: TRBD1
clone_size: once
cdr3_nt: TGTGCCAGCAGCACCTGGACAGGGAGCTCCTACAATGAGCAGTTCTTC
cdr3_aa: CASSTWTGSSYNEQFF

v_call: TRBV29-1
j_call: TRBJ1-1
d_call: -
clone_size: -
cdr3_nt: TGCAGCCCGCGACAGCTGATGAACACTGAAGCTTTCTTT
cdr3_aa: CSPRQLMNTEAFF

v_call: TRBV7-9
j_call: TRBJ2-2
d_call: TRBD2
clone_size: -
cdr3_nt: TGTGCCAGCAGCCCAGGACTAGCTGGCACCGGGGAGCTGTTTTTT
cdr3_aa: CASSPGLAGTGELFF

v_call: TRBV11-2
j_call: TRBJ1-5
d_call: -
clone_size: -
cdr3_nt: TGTGCCAGCAGCTTAGATGGGTTTAGCAATCAGCCCCAGCATTTT
cdr3_aa: CASSLDGFSNQPQHF

v_call: TRBV11-3
j_call: TRBJ2-2
d_call: -
clone_size: -
cdr3_nt: TGTGCCAGCAGTCTCAAAGGGGGAAAGGACACCGGGGAGCTGTTTTTT
cdr3_aa: CASSLKGGKDTGELFF

v_call: TRBV19
j_call: TRBJ2-1
d_call: TRBD1
clone_size: -
cdr3_nt: TGTGCCACTTACCACAGGGGATACAATGAGCAGTTCTTC
cdr3_aa: CATYHRGYNEQFF